This T cell receptor (beta chain) was profiled in a study of radiotherapy plus CTLA-4 blockade in lung cancer listed by TCRdb under 2018. About the investigation overall: Objective responses were observed in about a sixth of enrolled patients, and disease control was achieved in approximately 29%. The research as a whole found: The strongest predictors of response were reported to be early dynamic shifts in blood T cell clones along with a rise in serum interferon-beta following radiation. After treatment with radiotherapy and ipilimumab, TCR clones that originated in tumors expanded in peripheral blood.

Preparation of the library involved the immunoSEQ multiplex PCR assay. Imported from immuneACCESS, the table was reduced by TCRdb to in-frame sequences with V and J called. These copies leave out some clones; in studies compared against another copy, an unresolved V gene accounts for under half, and the cause of the remainder is not known. In this sample the table shows around 90,000 clones, 83% of which occur a single time. Jointly, the top ten make up 0.84% of the sample. The study tested focal radiation therapy combined with CTLA-4 blockade (ipilimumab) in patients with chemo-refractory metastatic non-small-cell lung cancer. With respect to this clone: No antigen is known for it. The sample holds no much larger clone one base away, and base qualities are not on file.

The CDR3, cysteine through phenylalanine, is 12 amino acids long. Only CDR3 DNA is held: 36 bases, read in frame from base 1. CDR1 and CDR2 are read off the germline V gene as KGHSH and LQKENI. The junction carries 8 bases between V and J, which are trimmed by 3 bases and 6 bases respectively. The clonotype was recovered from a human donor with non-small cell lung cancer who had stable disease on radiotherapy plus ipilimumab. The chain uses TRBV18 and TRBJ1-2, with no confidently assigned D gene. Here the sequenced sample was peripheral blood, taken from a patient treated with radiotherapy plus ipilimumab. The CDR3 protein is CASSPLSDGYTF. The bases are TGTGCCAGCTCACCGCTATCCGATGGCTACACCTTC. Supplemented by the reference TRBV18 and TRBJ1-2 proteins around the CDR3, the complete variable domain is NAGVMQNPRHLVRRRGQEARLRCSPMKGHSHVYWYRQLPEEGLKFMVYLQKENIIDESGMPKERFSAEFPKEGPSILRIQQVVRGDSAAYFCASSPLSDGYTFGSGTRLTVV.